Listed below are T cell receptor beta chains from one sample, sequenced in a study of blood T cell repertoires in COVID-19. Profiled with immunoSEQ multiplex PCR; TCRdb holds only in-frame clones, not every one. This table holds more than 85,000 clones, roughly 89% found once. Input material: peripheral blood. Receptor source: an older woman with acute or convalescent COVID-19. Each CDR3 is given with its conserved first and last residue. D genes are given only for firm matches. Where a row states a size, it is once, few, many or the class of an expanded clone; other rows omit it.

V gene,clone size,D gene,J gene,CDR3 protein,CDR3 DNA
TRBV29-1,.,TRBD1,TRBJ2-2,CSAQTGGNTGELFF,TGCAGCGCACAGACAGGGGGAAACACCGGGGAGCTGTTTTTT
TRBV6-6,once,.,TRBJ1-1,CASSSQGTGAFF,TGTGCCAGCAGCTCACAAGGCACCGGGGCTTTCTTT
TRBV5-4,once,TRBD2,TRBJ2-3,CASSSTSGGAVGTQYF,TGTGCCAGCAGCTCTACTAGCGGGGGGGCCGTCGGTACGCAGTATTTT
TRBV2,.,.,TRBJ2-2,CASAVITGELFF,TGTGCCAGCGCGGTGATCACCGGGGAGCTGTTTTTT
TRBV28,.,TRBD2,TRBJ2-1,CASRSGGANYNEQFF,TGTGCCAGCAGGTCCGGGGGGGCCAATTACAATGAGCAGTTCTTC
TRBV5-4,.,TRBD1,TRBJ2-2,CASSIPGQGNTGELFF,TGTGCCAGCAGCATACCGGGACAGGGGAACACCGGGGAGCTGTTTTTT
TRBV5-1,once,.,TRBJ1-4,CASGLGGGNEKLFF,TGCGCCAGCGGTTTAGGGGGAGGGAATGAAAAACTGTTTTTT
TRBV19,.,TRBD1,TRBJ1-1,CASRDRVGSGTEAFF,TGTGCCAGCCGGGACAGGGTTGGGTCTGGCACTGAAGCTTTCTTT
TRBV18,.,.,TRBJ2-3,CASSPEHTTDTQYF,TGTGCCAGCTCACCCGAACATACCACAGATACGCAGTATTTT
TRBV10-3,.,.,TRBJ2-3,CAISFSPSTDTQYF,TGTGCCATCAGTTTTAGCCCAAGCACAGATACGCAGTATTTT
TRBV4-1,.,.,TRBJ1-1,CASSQDPGNTEAFF,TGCGCCAGCAGCCAGGATCCGGGGAACACTGAAGCTTTCTTT
TRBV7-8,.,TRBD2,TRBJ2-7,CASSLARGGEQYF,TGTGCCAGCAGCTTAGCACGCGGGGGCGAGCAGTACTTC
TRBV23-1,.,.,TRBJ1-1,CASSQFISQDRGTEAFF,TGCGCCAGCAGTCAATTCATCAGCCAGGATCGGGGGACTGAAGCTTTCTTT
TRBV11-2,.,.,TRBJ1-1,CASSFRGRDTEAFF,TGTGCCAGCAGCTTTCGAGGGAGGGACACTGAAGCTTTCTTT
TRBV6-5,.,TRBD2,TRBJ2-1,CASTHAGGHGEQFF,TGTGCCAGCACCCATGCGGGAGGGCACGGTGAGCAGTTCTTC
TRBV5-5,.,TRBD1,TRBJ2-2,CASKEGQGLPGELFF,TGTGCCAGCAAAGAGGGACAGGGGTTACCCGGGGAGCTGTTTTTT
TRBV28,.,TRBD2,TRBJ2-1,CAGSTSGGGRFF,TGTGCCGGATCGACTAGCGGGGGGGGTCGGTTCTTC
TRBV30,.,TRBD1,TRBJ2-4,CAWSSVLGGADIQYF,TGTGCCTGGAGTTCGGTGTTAGGGGGCGCGGACATTCAGTACTTC
TRBV27,.,.,TRBJ2-3,CASSLEADTQYF,TGTGCCAGCAGTTTAGAGGCGGATACGCAGTATTTT
TRBV27,.,.,TRBJ2-3,CASSPAADTQYF,TGTGCCAGCAGTCCAGCAGCGGATACGCAGTATTTT
TRBV28,once,TRBD1,TRBJ1-6,CASGFRQGRVYNSPLHF,TGTGCCAGCGGATTTAGACAGGGGAGGGTCTATAATTCACCCCTCCACTTT
TRBV5-1,few,.,TRBJ1-3,CASSLGDGNTIYF,TGCGCCAGCAGCTTGGGAGATGGAAACACCATATATTTT